This TCR beta chain was found in a study of CD8+ T cells in alopecia areata. Whole-study results and caveats: Clonality was higher in lesional than normal scalp, especially in alopecia totalis/universalis.

This clone turned up a few times. Its specificity is unknown. Punch biopsies of lesional scalp, plus peripheral blood, were taken from alopecia areata patients. The sorting of PBMCs gave CD4+ and CD8+ T cells. The CDR3 is 11 residues long. Germline V gene sequence: CDR1 MNHEY, CDR2 SMNVEV (reference sequence). V was shortened by 8 bases and J by 10 bases, with 12 bases between the two germline ends. RNA extraction and reverse transcription yielded cDNA as sequencing template. Assay used: immunoSEQ multiplex PCR; TCRdb lists only in-frame clones, some missing. The top ten clones hold over 20% of a sample with 110,000 or so clones, approximately 61% of them seen once.

The chain carries TRBV27 and TRBJ2-1; D is undetermined. The clonotype was recovered from a human donor with alopecia areata. The sample was NKG2D-low CD8+ T cells sorted from blood. CDR3: CASRVGWEQFF. In DNA, the CDR3 is TGTGCCAGCCGTGTGGGTTGGGAGCAGTTCTTC.